These 30 T cell receptor beta chains originate from one sample sequenced in a study of blood T cell repertoires in COVID-19. Assay used: immunoSEQ multiplex PCR; TCRdb lists only in-frame clones, some missing. The sample has about 40,000 clones; around 90% are singletons. The sequenced material came from peripheral blood. These receptors originate from a woman of 80 years or more with acute or convalescent COVID-19.

This clone was found a few times. This sequence joins TRBV4-2 and TRBJ2-2; D gene unclear. CDR3 length: 18 amino acids. V gave up 0 bases and J gave up 2 bases, with 16 bases separating them. The germline CDR1 and CDR2 sequences are LGHNA and YNFKEQ. The DNA of the CDR3 is TGTGCCAGCAGCCAAGATTTCCCACCGGGTCATAACACCGGGGAGCTGTTTTTT. It yields the protein CASSQDFPPGHNTGELFF.

Concerning this clone: A read error may account for a junction end that differs from germline. The chain recombines TRBV6-6 with TRBJ1-3; no reliable D call. CDR3 length: 14 amino acids. The germline CDR1 and CDR2 sequences are MNHNY and SVGAGI (reference sequence). The CDR3 is CATSSAGSGNTIYF. CDR3 DNA: TGTGCCACCAGTTCGGCAGGCTCTGGAAACACCATATATTTT.

This chain links TRBV5-4 with TRBJ1-2; 8 nucleotides line up with TRBD1. With V trimmed by 0 bases and J by 3 bases, 1 base remained unmatched. The germline CDR1 and CDR2 sequences are SGHNT and YYREEE (reference sequence). The CDR3 length is 14 residues. The DNA for the CDR3 is TGTGCCAGCAGCTTGGGGGGACAGGACTATGGCTACACCTTC. Its protein is CASSLGGQDYGYTF.

The genes are TRBV2 and TRBJ2-5; 12 bases align to TRBD2. J lost 5 bases, V lost 7 bases, and 8 bases had no gene match. CDR3 length equals 15 residues. The germline V gene encodes CDR1 SNHLY and CDR2 FYNNEI. The CDR3 DNA follows: TGTGCCAGCACTACTAGCGGGGGGCCCGCCGAGACCCAGTACTTC. It specifies CASTTSGGPAETQYF. The complete variable domain, with remaining parts taken from reference TRBV2 and TRBJ2-5, reads EPEVTQTPSHQVTQMGQEVILRCVPISNHLYFYWYRQILGQKVEFLVSFYNNEISEKSEIFDDQFSVERPDGSNFTLKIRSTKLEDSAMYFCASTTSGGPAETQYFGPGTRLLVL.

This chain joins TRBV7-3 and TRBJ2-1, with 7 bases fitting TRBD1. Germline lookup yields CDR1 SGHTA and CDR2 FQGTGA. The CDR3 loop spans 14 amino acids. Losses at the gene ends were 4 bases for V and 6 bases for J; bases not matched to a gene: 6. CDR3 bases: TGTGCCAGCAGCTCCCAGGGGGTTGGCAATGAGCAGTTCTTC. This translates into CASSSQGVGNEQFF.

The chain has TRBV9 and TRBJ1-2; TRBD1 agrees at 10 bases. The CDR3 consists of 15 residues. Looked up from germline, CDR1 is SGDLS and CDR2 is YYNGEE. The V segment lost 3 bases and the J segment 7 bases; nucleotides outside the gene matches: 9. This CDR3 is CASSATGQGFSGYTF. CDR3 sequence (DNA): TGTGCCAGCAGCGCCACGGGACAGGGGTTCTCTGGCTACACCTTC.

The V gene is TRBV25-1, the J gene TRBJ1-4; perhaps TRBD1 as D (5 bases). CDR3 length: 13 amino acids. The germline V gene has CDR1 MGHDK and CDR2 SYGVNS. Trimming left V 4 bases short and J 7 bases short, with 10 bases between. CDR3 DNA: TGTGCCAGCAGTGCGGGGGTGGGTGAAAAACTGTTTTTT. Protein product: CASSAGVGEKLFF.

The V gene is TRBV9, the J gene TRBJ2-3; 13 nucleotides agree with TRBD2. This CDR3 has 16 residues. The V segment lost 3 bases and the J segment 8 bases; nucleotides outside the gene matches: 9. Germline V lookup: CDR1 SGDLS, CDR2 YYNGEE. The CDR3 DNA reads as TGTGCCAGCAGCGAGCTCTCCGGGACTAGCGGGGTTACGCAGTATTTT. This encodes CASSELSGTSGVTQYF.

The rearrangement links TRBV6-1 to TRBJ1-3; D gene ambiguous. The length of the CDR3 is 14 residues. The ends were cut back, 1 base at V and 2 bases at J, with 6 bases in the middle. The germline V gene encodes CDR1 MNHNS and CDR2 SASEGT. CDR3: CASSEGQAGNTIYF. For the CDR3, the DNA is TGTGCCAGCAGTGAAGGTCAGGCTGGAAACACCATATATTTT.

The V call is TRBV18, the J call TRBJ2-3, with D uncertain. Trimming took off 3 bases at V and 3 bases at J, with 13 bases between the two ends. Germline-derived CDR1 and CDR2 are KGHSH and LQKENI. This CDR3 region has 15 residues. The CDR3 DNA reads TGTGCCAGCTCACCCACCTCGGCGGAGACAGATACGCAGTATTTT. Encoded protein: CASSPTSAETDTQYF.

The rearrangement uses TRBV9 and TRBJ2-3; TRBD2 matches 8 bases. The CDR3 covers 15 residues. Germline lookup yields CDR1 SGDLS and CDR2 YYNGEE. The junction had 8 bases not matched to a gene; V was cut back by 3 bases and J by 5 bases. This CDR3 reads CASSDSGTRGDTQYF. As DNA, the CDR3 is TGTGCCAGCAGCGACTCCGGGACTAGAGGAGATACGCAGTATTTT. The full variable domain, its missing parts supplied by reference TRBV9 and TRBJ2-3, is DSGVTQTPKHLITATGQRVTLRCSPRSGDLSVYWYQQSLDQGLQFLIQYYNGEERAKGNILERFSAQQFPDLHSELNLSSLELGDSALYFCASSDSGTRGDTQYFGPGTRLTVL.

This clone was counted once. The chain links TRBV5-1 to TRBJ2-1, with D tentatively TRBD1 (6 bases). This CDR3 spans 15 amino acids. V lost 4 bases and J 5 bases, leaving 16 bases between the germline ends. In germline, CDR1 is SGHRS, CDR2 YFSETQ. The CDR3 loop reads CASSLRTAGDNEQFF. CDR3 bases: TGCGCCAGCAGCCTTCGGACAGCCGGCGACAATGAGCAGTTCTTC.

V and J are TRBV4-2 and TRBJ2-3, with 13 nucleotides matching TRBD2. Trimming took 1 base from V and 0 from J; bases not matched to a gene: 4. The length of the CDR3 is 18 residues. Germline CDR1 LGHNA, CDR2 YNFKEQ. The CDR3 DNA is TGTGCCAGCAGCCAAGGACTAGCGGGGGGATATAGCACAGATACGCAGTATTTT. Translating gives CASSQGLAGGYSTDTQYF.

This clone is a singleton in its sample. The CDR3 DNA sequence: TGTGCCAGCAGCCTCTCACGACGGGGTGGCTACACCTTC. Protein product: CASSLSRRGGYTF. The chain employs TRBV7-8 and TRBJ1-2; D unclear. V shed 5 bases and J shed 7 bases, with 14 bases lying between them. The CDR3 has 13 residues. Germline V gives CDR1 SGHVS, CDR2 FQNEAQ.

The chain couples TRBV7-2 to TRBJ1-5, with a weak D call TRBD1 (6 bases). The V end was cut by 2 bases, the J end by 6 bases, with 14 bases between. From germline, CDR1 is SGHTA and CDR2 FQGNSA. The length of the CDR3 is 15 residues. In DNA, the CDR3 is TGTGCCAGCAGCTTATTGCAGGGGAAGACTCAGCCCCAGCATTTT. This gives the protein CASSLLQGKTQPQHF.

The chain employs TRBV7-9 and TRBJ1-4, with D unresolved. Germline lookup yields CDR1 SEHNR and CDR2 FQNEAQ (reference sequence). V lost 5 bases to trimming and J lost 13 bases, with 17 bases between them. This CDR3 is built from 13 residues. CDR3 protein: CASSLQTESGLFF. The DNA of the CDR3 is TGTGCCAGCAGCCTCCAGACGGAATCGGGACTGTTTTTT. Full variable domain (remainder filled in from reference TRBV7-9 and TRBJ1-4): DTGVSQNPRHKITKRGQNVTFRCDPISEHNRLYWYRQTLGQGPEFLTYFQNEAQLEKSRLLSDRFSAERPKGSFSTLEIQRTEQGDSAMYLCASSLQTESGLFFGSGTQLSVL.

The chain links TRBV5-1 to TRBJ1-4; perhaps TRBD1 as D (6 bases). Germline CDR1 and CDR2: SGHRS and YFSETQ. Trimming took off 7 bases at V and 5 bases at J, with 15 bases between the two ends. The CDR3 has 14 amino acids. CDR3 DNA: TGCGCCAGCGGCCCCGACAGGCCCAATGAAAAACTGTTTTTT. Translated, it gives CASGPDRPNEKLFF.

The rearrangement joins TRBV29-1 to TRBJ2-3; 8 bases map to TRBD2. Germline V gives CDR1 SQVTM, CDR2 ANQGSEA. V lost 7 bases to trimming and J lost 2 bases; unmatched junction nucleotides: 5. The CDR3 contains 13 residues. The CDR3 DNA is TGCAGCGCGGGCGGGGGGCCCACAGATACGCAGTATTTT. Translation gives CSAGGGPTDTQYF.

This chain joins TRBV19 and TRBJ1-5; perhaps TRBD1 as D (6 bases). V lost 4 bases and J 0 bases, leaving 13 bases between the germline ends. Germline-derived CDR1 and CDR2 are LNHDA and SQIVND (reference sequence). The CDR3 covers 16 residues. CDR3 residues: CASSTDRRYSNQPQHF. CDR3 nucleotide sequence: TGTGCCAGTAGTACCGACAGGCGGTATAGCAATCAGCCCCAGCATTTT.

The V call is TRBV19, the J call TRBJ2-5; D perhaps matches TRBD2 (7 bases). The germline gives CDR1 LNHDA, CDR2 SQIVND (reference sequence). Trimming shortened V by 1 base and J by 5 bases, and 11 bases separated the two germline ends. This CDR3 region has 14 residues. Written as DNA, the CDR3 is TGTGCCAGTAGTATAGGTGGGGGGGCTGAGACCCAGTACTTC. This translates into CASSIGGGAETQYF.

The chain has TRBV19 and TRBJ1-2; 7 bases fit TRBD1. V was clipped by 7 bases and J by 2 bases; unmatched bases: 4. This CDR3 region has 13 residues. Per the germline V gene, CDR1 is LNHDA and CDR2 is SQIVND (reference sequence). The CDR3 here is CASTGGQNYGYTF. The CDR3 coding sequence is TGTGCCAGTACAGGGGGGCAGAACTATGGCTACACCTTC.

The chain carries TRBV18 and TRBJ1-1, with 9 bases that match TRBD1. The length of the CDR3 is 13 residues. Trimming cost V 8 bases and J 3 bases; bases outside gene matches: 4. Germline V CDR1 and CDR2: KGHSH, LQKENI. This CDR3 is CASARTGDTEAFF. The CDR3 DNA reads TGTGCCAGCGCCAGGACAGGGGACACTGAAGCTTTCTTT.

The chain combines TRBV5-8 with TRBJ1-1, with a tentative D call TRBD1 (6 bases). Germline CDR1 SGHTS, CDR2 YDEGEE. The CDR3 loop spans 14 amino acids. V gave up 4 bases and J gave up 3 bases, with 13 bases separating them. CDR3 region: CASSHGAGDTEAFF. CDR3 DNA: TGTGCCAGCAGCCACGGGGCAGGGGACACTGAAGCTTTCTTT. Supplemented by reference TRBV5-8 and TRBJ1-1, the full variable domain reads EAGVTQSPTHLIKTRGQQATLRCSPISGHTSVYWYQQALGLGLQFLLWYDEGEERNRGNFPPRFSGRQFPNYSSELNVNALELEDSALYLCASSHGAGDTEAFFGQGTRLTVV.

This chain joins TRBV5-6 and TRBJ2-2; D call uncertain. Germline V gene data show CDR1 as SGHDT and CDR2 as YYEEEE. The CDR3 contains 15 residues. V was trimmed by 6 bases and J by 0 bases, leaving 12 bases between them. CDR3 loop: CASTSYSPNTGELFF. CDR3 DNA sequence: TGTGCCAGCACCAGCTACAGCCCGAACACCGGGGAGCTGTTTTTT.

The chain couples TRBV5-1 to TRBJ2-2; 7 nucleotides agree with TRBD2. With V trimmed by 2 bases and J by 2 bases, 6 bases remained unmatched. CDR3 size: 16 residues. Germline-derived CDR1 and CDR2 are SGHRS and YFSETQ. The DNA for the CDR3 is TGCGCCAGCAGCTTTAATCCGGGGGGAAACACCGGGGAGCTGTTTTTT. The encoded protein is CASSFNPGGNTGELFF.

The chain employs TRBV6-6 and TRBJ2-7; D possibly corresponds to TRBD2 (6 bases). This CDR3 is 12 amino acids long. CDR1 MNHNY and CDR2 SVGAGI come from the germline V gene (reference sequence). The germline V and J ends were trimmed by 8 bases and 7 bases, with 15 bases remaining between them. As DNA, the CDR3 is TGTGCCAGCGCTTTTAGGGCGGGGGAGCAGTACTTC. Protein: CASAFRAGEQYF.

J is TRBJ1-2 and V is TRBV6-5, with D tentatively TRBD1 (6 bases). This CDR3 has 15 amino acids. CDR1 is MNHEY and CDR2 is SVGAGI in the germline V gene. V was trimmed by 4 bases and J by 8 bases, leaving 20 bases between them. The CDR3 reads CASSSGGAGVTGYTF. In DNA, the CDR3 is TGTGCCAGCAGTTCCGGGGGGGCAGGAGTTACCGGCTACACCTTC.

This rearrangement joins TRBV9 to TRBJ2-2, with D hard to call. The germline gives CDR1 SGDLS, CDR2 YYNGEE. CDR3 size: 15 residues. V was trimmed by 0 bases and J by 2 bases, leaving 8 bases between them. The CDR3 nucleotides read TGTGCCAGCAGCGTAGAAGCCCGAAACACCGGGGAGCTGTTTTTT. Translated, it gives CASSVEARNTGELFF. The full variable domain, with the rest looked up from reference TRBV9 and TRBJ2-2, is DSGVTQTPKHLITATGQRVTLRCSPRSGDLSVYWYQQSLDQGLQFLIQYYNGEERAKGNILERFSAQQFPDLHSELNLSSLELGDSALYFCASSVEARNTGELFFGEGSRLTVL.

The gene calls are TRBV5-4 and TRBJ1-2; D is possibly TRBD1 (5 bases). V gave up 4 bases and J gave up 2 bases, with 15 bases separating them. The CDR3 is made up of 15 amino acids. Germline CDR1 and CDR2: SGHNT and YYREEE (reference sequence). CDR3 residues: CASSLSGHPNYGYTF. CDR3 nucleotides: TGTGCCAGCAGCCTCTCCGGACACCCGAACTATGGCTACACCTTC.

V and J are TRBV6-5 and TRBJ1-2; the match to TRBD1 covers 7 bases. V lost 2 bases to trimming and J lost 4 bases; unmatched junction nucleotides: 7. The CDR3 has 15 amino acids. Germline-derived CDR1 and CDR2 are MNHEY and SVGAGI. The CDR3: CASSYARQGTYGYTF. As DNA, the CDR3 is TGTGCCAGCAGTTACGCTAGACAGGGCACCTATGGCTACACCTTC.